The 8 T cell receptor beta chains below come from one sample, sequenced in a study of beta chain features in type 1 diabetes. What was sequenced were expressed TCRB transcripts, since all of the isolated RNA had been reverse transcribed. Profiled with immunoSEQ multiplex PCR; TCRdb holds only in-frame clones, not every one. The table shows under 550,000 clones, with about an eighth occurring only once. Material for sequencing was naive CD4+ T cells from blood. These receptors were obtained from a woman between 18 and 30 years old in good health.

This clone was detected only a few times. V and J are TRBV18 and TRBJ2-1; the D is unclear. Between the trimmed V and J ends, which lost 2 bases and 0 bases, there was a span of 8 bases. There are 15 residues in the CDR3. CDR1 is KGHSH, CDR2 LQKENI, per germline. The DNA of the CDR3 is TGTGCCAGCTCACCAAGCCAGGTCTCCTACAATGAGCAGTTCTTC. Amino acid sequence: CASSPSQVSYNEQFF.

There are a few counts of this clone. The rearrangement uses TRBV27 and TRBJ1-2; TRBD1 agrees at 7 bases. V dropped 9 bases and J dropped 8; count of bases not matched to a gene: 15. Germline loops: CDR1 MNHEY, CDR2 SMNVEV (reference sequence). This CDR3 is built from 14 residues. This chain's CDR3 is CASHRTGTAGGYTF. The DNA of the CDR3 is TGTGCCAGTCACCGAACCGGGACAGCGGGCGGCTACACCTTC.

This clone was seen more than once but under ten times. The junction shows a germline mismatch at one end, possibly a read error. The chain joins TRBV7-2 to TRBJ2-1; 9 nucleotides align to TRBD2. CDR3 length: 15 amino acids. Germline loops: CDR1 SGHTA, CDR2 FQGNSA. CDR3 sequence: CASSQSSGIGNEQFF. The CDR3 region has the DNA TGCGCCAGCAGCCAATCTAGCGGGATTGGCAATGAGCAGTTCTTC.

V gene TRBV19 combines with J gene TRBJ2-5, with TRBD1 matching 8 bases. The CDR3 covers 16 residues. CDR1 LNHDA and CDR2 SQIVND come from the germline V gene (reference sequence). V lost 4 bases, J lost 5 bases, and 12 bases stayed unmatched. The CDR3 region is CASSSETGAGEETQYF. The CDR3 nucleotides read TGTGCCAGTAGTAGCGAGACAGGGGCGGGCGAGGAGACCCAGTACTTC.

This chain joins TRBV7-2 and TRBJ2-1; no clear D gene. This CDR3 spans 15 amino acids. Trimming took off 2 bases at V and 2 bases at J, with 10 bases between the two ends. Germline values: CDR1 SGHTA, CDR2 FQGNSA. CDR3 in DNA: TGTGCCAGCAGCTTATTTTCTAAGGCCTACAATGAGCAGTTCTTC. It yields the protein CASSLFSKAYNEQFF. Variable domain in full (rest from reference TRBV7-2 and TRBJ2-1): GAGVSQSPSNKVTEKGKDVELRCDPISGHTALYWYRQSLGQGLEFLIYFQGNSAPDKSGLPSDRFSAERTGGSVSTLTIQRTQQEDSAVYLCASSLFSKAYNEQFFGPGTRLTVL.

This clone was observed a handful of times. V gene TRBV18 combines with J gene TRBJ2-1; 7 nucleotides align to TRBD1. Germline assignment: CDR1 KGHSH and CDR2 LQKENI. Trimming cost V 3 bases and J 7 bases; bases outside gene matches: 9. The CDR3 covers 15 residues. The CDR3 DNA reads TGTGCCAGCTCACCTAGAACAGGGGTGGAAAATGAGCAGTTCTTC. Translated: CASSPRTGVENEQFF.

V is TRBV29-1 and J is TRBJ1-2, with D maybe TRBD1 (5 bases). The CDR3 runs 13 residues. V was trimmed by 4 bases and J by 4 bases, leaving 13 bases between them. Germline CDR1 reads SQVTM; CDR2 reads ANQGSEA. The CDR3 spells CSVGGRDGYGYTF. DNA of the CDR3: TGCAGCGTTGGCGGCAGGGATGGCTATGGCTACACCTTC.

This clone has a handful of counts. The J gene is TRBJ1-1, the V gene TRBV25-1; 9 bases are shared with TRBD1. CDR1 MGHDK and CDR2 SYGVNS come from the germline V gene. J lost 4 bases, V lost 1 base, and 7 bases had no gene match. The CDR3 contains 16 residues. The CDR3 region is CASSESRTGAVTEAFF. The CDR3 DNA reads as TGTGCCAGCAGTGAATCCCGGACAGGGGCCGTCACTGAAGCTTTCTTT.